This paragraph covers one T cell receptor beta chain sequence. What antigen it recognizes has not been identified. No qualities accompany the bases; no much larger clone lies one base away. Taken with the paper, the label for time point translates to: 100 days after allo-HCT. Blood from recipients was drawn roughly 28 days before transplant, then again at days 30, 100 and 180 after transplant. Using Nuclei Lysis Solution, genomic DNA was extracted from unfractionated peripheral blood mononuclear cells that were either fresh or cryopreserved. This record comes from a study of T cell clonotyping in hematopoietic cell transplantation (dated by TCRdb to the early 2020s). Notes on the research overall: In the study, 140 or so blood samples were gathered from roughly 33 consecutive transplant recipients and their related donors. Patient recruitment ran from 2015 to early 2017, and follow-up continued until late 2020 or death.

Broader findings and caveats from the paper: The sample size was limited, and CD4 and CD8 repertoire contributions could not be separated because cells were not sorted. Overlap with donor repertoires was found for only a small fraction of recipient repertoires, with over 95% found to appear de novo at the given depth. Broader posttransplant TCR repertoire diversity was predicted by donor and pretransplant recipient Inverse Simpson Index values. Recipient TCR diversity fell after transplant, with pathologically expanded clonotypes rising progressively from day 30 to day 180.

TCR beta CDR3 regions were amplified from genomic DNA with the immunoSEQ assay, a bias-controlled multiplex PCR using V- and J-specific primers. A proprietary barcode and Illumina adapter sequences were added to the CDR3 amplicons in a second PCR step. An Illumina MiSeq instrument was used for sequencing of the CDR3 libraries. The study's processing was this. Export and quality control were handled in immunoSEQ Analyzer 3.0, while downstream analyses relied on R Bioconductor and Immunarch. Repertoire metrics were calculated using only productive rearrangements within the normalized downsampled data set. Pathologically expanded clonotypes were defined as those larger than 5 templates in the normalized cohort. The Inverse Simpson Index was used to measure repertoire diversity. To capture all clonotypes, the CMV-specificity analyses were run on the non-normalized data set. TCRdb stores this immuneACCESS table with in-frame sequences only. Part of the clones is absent; in the studies checked, under half of the shortfall reflects unresolved V genes, and no reason is known for the rest. V, J and clone size are taken as reported in that table, and D and trimming were inferred from the DNA itself. A total of about 12,000 clones appear in this sample, approximately 83% of them only once. The biggest ten clones account for approximately 5% of the sample.

Sequencing was performed on PBMCs, taken 100 days after allogeneic stem cell transplant. This clonotype originated in a female patient in her forties or fifties who had an allogeneic stem cell transplant from a related donor, so T cells may come from the graft donor. Some clones in this sample may be carry-over from other donors' samples.

CDR3 protein: CASSLLGGGRNEKLFF. At the DNA level, the sequence is TGTGCCAGCAGCTTGCTCGGGGGAGGACGGAATGAAAAACTGTTTTTT. This receptor chain uses TRBV7-9 and TRBJ1-4, and the D gene may be TRBD1, 5 bases matching. The germline V gene encodes CDR1 SEHNR and CDR2 FQNEAQ (reference sequence). The CDR3 covers 16 residues, taking in both the cysteine and the phenylalanine. The CDR3 DNA has 48 bases and is translated from base 1. V gives up 3 bases and J gives up 5 bases, and the segment between their germline ends measures 16 bases.